Listed here is a single TCR beta chain. The target antigen is unknown. J lost 0 bases, V lost 0 bases, and 15 bases had no gene match. CDR1 is MGHRA and CDR2 is YSYEKL in the germline V gene. This CDR3 is built from 20 residues. These data come from a study of cytomegalovirus exposure and HLA in healthy donors. Study-level background: Most donors, around 81% of 398 genotyped, fell in the Caucasian-associated ancestry cluster. Study conclusions and caveats: Overall, some 160 TCR beta chains were annotated as cytomegalovirus-associated. According to an earlier analysis, most TCR beta V segments yielded productive rearrangements about 87% or about 30% of the time.

The PCR made use of 60 Vbeta and 13 Jbeta primers. Using immunoSEQ multiplex PCR, the repertoire was profiled, and TCRdb retains in-frame clones only, with some absent. The table lists more than 12,000 clones, roughly 60% of them singletons. The sample was PBMCs. V and J are TRBV4-1 and TRBJ2-3; 7 nucleotides match TRBD2. The origin of this receptor is a woman in her forties or fifties in good health and CMV-seropositive. The CDR3 loop reads CASSQDPSGGSPSSTDTQYF. Here the CDR3 DNA reads TGCGCCAGCAGCCAAGACCCCTCTGGCGGGAGCCCCTCTAGCACAGATACGCAGTATTTT.